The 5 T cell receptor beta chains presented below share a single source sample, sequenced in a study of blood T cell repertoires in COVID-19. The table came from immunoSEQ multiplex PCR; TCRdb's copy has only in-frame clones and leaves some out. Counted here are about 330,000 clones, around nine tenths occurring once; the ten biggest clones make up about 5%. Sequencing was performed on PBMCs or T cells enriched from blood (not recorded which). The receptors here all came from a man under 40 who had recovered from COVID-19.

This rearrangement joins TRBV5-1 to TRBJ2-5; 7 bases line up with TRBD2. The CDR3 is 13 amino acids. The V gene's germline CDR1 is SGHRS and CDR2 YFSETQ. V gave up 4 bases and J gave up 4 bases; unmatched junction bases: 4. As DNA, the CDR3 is TGCGCCAGCAGCGCGACTAGCAGAGAGACCCAGTACTTC. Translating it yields CASSATSRETQYF.

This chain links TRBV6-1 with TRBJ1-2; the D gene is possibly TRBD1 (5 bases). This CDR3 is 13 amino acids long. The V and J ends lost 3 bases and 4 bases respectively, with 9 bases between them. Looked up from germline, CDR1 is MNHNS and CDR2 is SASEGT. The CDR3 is CASSEGGLYGYTF. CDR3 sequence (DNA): TGTGCCAGCAGTGAGGGGGGTCTCTATGGCTACACCTTC.

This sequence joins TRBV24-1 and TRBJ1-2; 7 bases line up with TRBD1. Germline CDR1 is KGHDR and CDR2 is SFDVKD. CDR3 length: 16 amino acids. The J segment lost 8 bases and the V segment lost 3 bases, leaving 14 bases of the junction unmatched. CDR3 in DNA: TGTGCCACCAGTGATACACCATCTACAGGGGCCGCCGGCTACACCTTC. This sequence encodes CATSDTPSTGAAGYTF.

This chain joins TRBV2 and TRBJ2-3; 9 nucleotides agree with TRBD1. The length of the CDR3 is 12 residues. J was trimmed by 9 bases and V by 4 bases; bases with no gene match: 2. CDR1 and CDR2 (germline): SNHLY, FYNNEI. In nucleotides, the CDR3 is TGTGCCAGCAGTGGGGACAGGGCCACGCAGTATTTT. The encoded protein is CASSGDRATQYF.

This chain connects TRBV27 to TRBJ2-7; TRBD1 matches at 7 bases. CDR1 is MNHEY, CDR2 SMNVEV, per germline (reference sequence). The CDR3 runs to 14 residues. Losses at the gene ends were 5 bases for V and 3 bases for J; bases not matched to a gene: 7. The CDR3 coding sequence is TGTGCCAGCAGTGACCGGGACAGCAACTACGAGCAGTACTTC. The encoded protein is CASSDRDSNYEQYF.